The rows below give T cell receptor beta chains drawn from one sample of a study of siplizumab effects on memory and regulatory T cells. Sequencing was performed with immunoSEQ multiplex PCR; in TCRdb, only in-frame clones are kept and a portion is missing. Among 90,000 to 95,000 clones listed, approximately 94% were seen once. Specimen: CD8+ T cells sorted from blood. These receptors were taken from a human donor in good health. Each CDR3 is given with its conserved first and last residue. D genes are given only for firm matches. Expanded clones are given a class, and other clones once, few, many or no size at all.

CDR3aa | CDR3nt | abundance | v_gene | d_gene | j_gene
CASSEGQGGQPQHF | TGTGCCAGCAGTGAGGGACAGGGTGGTCAGCCCCAGCATTTT | NA | TRBV6-1 | TRBD1 | TRBJ1-5
CASSPGVRAVAGELFF | TGTGCCAGCAGCCCTGGGGTCAGAGCGGTCGCGGGGGAGCTGTTTTTT | NA | TRBV5-6 | NA | TRBJ2-2
CASSSILALDEQYF | TGTGCCAGCAGCTCGATTCTGGCGTTAGACGAGCAGTACTTC | NA | TRBV5-5 | NA | TRBJ2-7
CASSSSNEQFF | TGTGCCAGCAGCTCCTCTAATGAGCAGTTCTTC | NA | TRBV11-2 | NA | TRBJ2-1
CASSLDAGAEAGNTIYF | TGCGCCAGCAGCTTGGATGCGGGGGCAGAGGCTGGAAACACCATATATTTT | once | TRBV5-1 | NA | TRBJ1-3
CSVRDREGYGYTF | TGCAGCGTCCGGGACAGGGAGGGCTATGGCTACACCTTC | NA | TRBV29-1 | TRBD1 | TRBJ1-2
CASSLVSANLLTTNTEAFF | TGTGCCAGCAGCTTAGTTTCAGCAAACCTTCTTACTACTAACACTGAAGCTTTCTTT | NA | TRBV7-8 | NA | TRBJ1-1
CAWRGPPAYEQYF | TGTGCCTGGAGGGGACCCCCGGCCTACGAGCAGTACTTC | NA | TRBV30 | NA | TRBJ2-7
CASSRSVGTDTQYF | TGTGCCAGCAGCCGGTCAGTGGGCACAGATACGCAGTATTTT | NA | TRBV4-2 | NA | TRBJ2-3
CATLGGAGPYEQYF | TGTGCCACCCTCGGCGGGGCGGGACCTTACGAGCAGTACTTC | once | TRBV6-5 | NA | TRBJ2-7
CASSWTSGSSYEQYF | TGTGCCAGCAGCTGGACTAGCGGCAGCTCCTACGAGCAGTACTTC | NA | TRBV13 | TRBD2 | TRBJ2-7
CASSFEATGVAGEQYF | TGCGCCAGCAGCTTCGAAGCAACAGGTGTGGCTGGGGAGCAGTACTTC | once | TRBV5-1 | NA | TRBJ2-7
CASSQSGTPSGAFF | TGTGCCAGCAGCCAAAGTGGGACTCCAAGCGGAGCTTTCTTT | NA | TRBV7-9 | NA | TRBJ1-1
CASSGTSENNEQFF | TGTGCCAGCTCCGGGACTAGCGAGAACAATGAGCAGTTCTTC | NA | TRBV7-3 | TRBD2 | TRBJ2-1
CASSSRDIDEQYF | TGTGCCAGCAGCTCCAGAGACATCGACGAGCAGTACTTC | NA | TRBV7-8 | NA | TRBJ2-7
CASSYSRTANYGYTF | TGTGCCAGCAGTTACTCCCGGACAGCTAACTATGGCTACACCTTC | once | TRBV6-5 | NA | TRBJ1-2
CASTTSGASTDTQYF | TGTGCCAGCACCACTAGCGGGGCTAGCACAGATACGCAGTATTTT | NA | TRBV9 | TRBD2 | TRBJ2-3
CASSVADSKYNEQFF | TGTGCCAGCAGCGTAGCCGACAGTAAGTACAATGAGCAGTTCTTC | NA | TRBV9 | NA | TRBJ2-1
CASSLALAGSDTQYF | TGTGCCAGCAGCTTGGCCCTAGCGGGCTCAGATACGCAGTATTTT | NA | TRBV11-2 | TRBD2 | TRBJ2-3
CASSLGDNEQFF | TGTGCCAGCAGCTTAGGGGACAATGAGCAGTTCTTC | NA | TRBV7-3 | NA | TRBJ2-1
CASSLQVGGPPFF | TGCGCCAGCAGCCTTCAAGTGGGGGGCCCTCCGTTCTTC | NA | TRBV4-1 | NA | TRBJ2-1
CASSQDTTNTGELFF | TGTGCCAGCAGCCAAGACACAACGAACACCGGGGAGCTGTTTTTT | NA | TRBV5-8 | NA | TRBJ2-2